This entry lists 14 T cell receptor beta chains sequenced from one sample in a study of T-cell memory formation after mild COVID-19. From the 5' RACE reads, TCRdb called clonotypes with MiXCR, one entry per CDR3 protein. The table includes about 340,000 distinct CDR3 sequences, 10% to 15% detected once. The sequenced sample was PBMCs or a T cell subset sorted from them (not recorded which). The receptor source for this set is a man aged 18-30 years who had mild COVID-19 (a few samples of this study predate the infection). Cell type and time point are not known.

In this sample, this clonotype turned up many times. This CDR3 is CASSGGTEAFF. DNA for the CDR3: TGTGCCAGCAGCGGTGGCACTGAAGCTTTCTTT. The genes are TRBV11-2 and TRBJ1-1, with D hard to call. This CDR3 is 11 amino acids long. The germline V gene has CDR1 SGHAT and CDR2 FQNNGV. Between the trimmed V and J ends, which lost 5 bases and 4 bases, there was a span of 5 bases.

This clonotype was counted a few times. The rearrangement links TRBV6-5 to TRBJ1-1; no firm D call. The V end lost 6 bases, the J end lost 0 bases, and 5 bases lay between the germline ends. There are 12 residues in the CDR3. Per the germline V gene, CDR1 is MNHEY and CDR2 is SVGAGI. This CDR3 is CASRHLNTEAFF. The CDR3 DNA reads TGTGCCAGCAGGCACTTGAACACTGAAGCTTTCTTT.

Only a few counts were recorded for this clonotype. In nucleotides, the CDR3 is TGCAGTGCTAGACCCTCCCGGACAGGGGTTTTTATGGATACGCAGTATTTT. It codes for CSARPSRTGVFMDTQYF. V is TRBV20-1 and J is TRBJ2-3; 9 bases match TRBD1. Looked up from germline, CDR1 is DFQATT and CDR2 is SNEGSKA (reference sequence). The CDR3 spans 17 residues. Unmatched junction bases numbered 15, after V lost 2 bases and J lost 6 bases.

In its sample, this clonotype was seen a few times. The chain links TRBV5-4 to TRBJ2-7, with 11 bases fitting TRBD1. Germline CDR1 reads SGHNT; CDR2 reads YYREEE (reference sequence). This CDR3 comprises 15 residues. V lost 4 bases to trimming and J lost 6 bases; unmatched junction nucleotides: 9. The CDR3 sequence is CASSQGGTGGREQYF. CDR3 DNA sequence: TGTGCCAGCAGCCAGGGGGGGACAGGGGGTCGCGAGCAGTACTTC.

This chain connects TRBV24-1 to TRBJ2-2; 11 nucleotides line up with TRBD1. V was clipped by 3 bases and J by 5 bases; unmatched bases: 7. The CDR3 runs 17 residues. CDR1 and CDR2 (germline): KGHDR, SFDVKD. The CDR3 bases are TGTGCCACCAGTGATAGACGGACAGGGGGCGCAACCGGGGAGCTGTTTTTT. It is translated as CATSDRRTGGATGELFF.

As regards this clonotype: An end of the junction differs from the germline gene, which may be a read error. This chain joins TRBV6-2 or TRBV6-3 and TRBJ2-1, with 9 bases aligning to TRBD1. Germline CDR1 and CDR2: MNHEY and SVGEGT. The CDR3 spans 12 residues. DNA of the CDR3: TGTGCCAGCAGCCTGGGACAGGGAGCAGGGATCTTC. Amino acid sequence: CASSLGQGAGIF.

V is TRBV19 and J is TRBJ2-5, with D perhaps TRBD1 or TRBD2 (5 bases each). CDR3 length: 15 amino acids. Trimming pared 5 bases from V and 4 bases from J, leaving 17 bases between. Germline CDR1 reads LNHDA; CDR2 reads SQIVND (reference sequence). CDR3 coding DNA: TGTGCCAGTAGTGCCCCCGGGGCGCTGGGAGAGACCCAGTACTTC. Translation gives CASSAPGALGETQYF.

This chain joins TRBV3-1 and TRBJ1-6; D unresolved. CDR1 and CDR2 from the germline V gene are LGHDT and YNNKEL (reference sequence). Trimming stripped 1 base from V and 9 bases from J, with 13 bases between. The CDR3 has 15 residues. The CDR3 bases are TGTGCCAGCAGCCAAGTAGACTGGAGACGTTCACCCCTCCACTTT. Encoded protein: CASSQVDWRRSPLHF.

The CDR3: CASSLYGINYGYTF. CDR3 DNA: TGTGCCAGCAGTTTATATGGGATCAACTATGGCTACACCTTC. The chain is built from TRBV27 and TRBJ1-2, with unresolved D. The CDR3 consists of 14 residues. Per the germline V gene, CDR1 is MNHEY and CDR2 is SMNVEV (reference sequence). Trimming stripped 1 base from V and 2 bases from J, with 8 bases between.

Only a few counts were recorded for this clonotype. The chain carries TRBV4-3 and TRBJ2-2, with 11 bases aligning to TRBD2. The CDR3 is made up of 16 amino acids. J was trimmed by 3 bases and V by 6 bases; bases with no gene match: 6. CDR1 LGHNA and CDR2 YSLEER come from the germline V gene. The CDR3 sequence: CASRSGTSGYTGELFF. The DNA for the CDR3 is TGCGCCAGCAGATCAGGGACTAGCGGTTACACCGGGGAGCTGTTTTTT.

This clonotype was counted between two and nine times. The rearrangement uses TRBV5-1 and TRBJ2-5, with TRBD1 identical over 7 bases. The CDR3 extends over 20 amino acids. V trimming: 5 bases; J trimming: 1 base; junction bases outside the gene matches: 23. The germline V gene encodes CDR1 SGHRS and CDR2 YFSETQ. The DNA for the CDR3 is TGCGCCAGCAGTTCGTTATATCGGACAGGCCCTTTGCCCGTCCAAGAGACCCAGTACTTC. It translates to CASSSLYRTGPLPVQETQYF.

The V and J genes are TRBV18 and TRBJ2-3, with TRBD2 as a possible D gene (7 bases). The CDR3 contains 14 residues. Germline CDR1 reads KGHSH; CDR2 reads LQKENI. V was trimmed by 6 bases and J by 4 bases, leaving 14 bases between them. The CDR3 region has the DNA TGTGCCAGCTCGGGCGGCGGGGGCTCAGATACGCAGTATTTT. Translated, it gives CASSGGGGSDTQYF.

The chain joins TRBV20-1 to TRBJ2-7; D possibly matches TRBD1 or TRBD2 (5 bases each). Trimming pared 1 base from V and 0 bases from J, leaving 13 bases between. Germline loops: CDR1 DFQATT, CDR2 SNEGSKA (reference sequence). The CDR3 contains 15 residues. The CDR3 protein is CSARAWETDSYEQYF. The CDR3 DNA sequence: TGCAGTGCTAGAGCTTGGGAGACAGACTCCTACGAGCAGTACTTC.

This clonotype has only a few counts. The chain uses TRBV24-1 and TRBJ2-1; D possibly corresponds to TRBD1 (6 bases). Trimming stripped 3 bases from V and 6 bases from J, with 14 bases between. CDR3 size: 15 residues. Germline V gene sequence: CDR1 KGHDR, CDR2 SFDVKD. The CDR3 sequence: CATSDPQGPGNEQFF. CDR3 nucleotides: TGTGCCACCAGTGATCCACAGGGACCGGGCAATGAGCAGTTCTTC.